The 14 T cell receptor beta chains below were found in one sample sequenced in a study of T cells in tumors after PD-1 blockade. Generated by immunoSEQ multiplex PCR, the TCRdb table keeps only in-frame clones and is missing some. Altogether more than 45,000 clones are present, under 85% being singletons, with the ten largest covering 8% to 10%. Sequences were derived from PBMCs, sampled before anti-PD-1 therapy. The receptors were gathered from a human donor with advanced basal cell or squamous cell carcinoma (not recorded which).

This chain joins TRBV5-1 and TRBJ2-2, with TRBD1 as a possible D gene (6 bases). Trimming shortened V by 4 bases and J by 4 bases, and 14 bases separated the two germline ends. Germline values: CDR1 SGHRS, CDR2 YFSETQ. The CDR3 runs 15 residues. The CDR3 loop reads CASSPRDTTTGELFF. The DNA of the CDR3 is TGCGCCAGCAGCCCCCGGGACACCACCACCGGGGAGCTGTTTTTT. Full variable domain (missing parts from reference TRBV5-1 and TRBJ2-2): KAGVTQTPRYLIKTRGQQVTLSCSPISGHRSVSWYQQTPGQGLQFLFEYFSETQRNKGNFPGRFSGRQFSNSRSEMNVSTLELGDSALYLCASSPRDTTTGELFFGEGSRLTVL.

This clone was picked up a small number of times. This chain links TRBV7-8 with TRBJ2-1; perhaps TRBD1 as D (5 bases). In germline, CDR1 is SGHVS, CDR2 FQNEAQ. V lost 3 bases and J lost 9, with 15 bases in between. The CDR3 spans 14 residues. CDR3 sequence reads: CASSFRASESEQFF. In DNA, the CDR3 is TGTGCCAGCAGCTTCAGGGCTTCGGAAAGTGAGCAGTTCTTC.

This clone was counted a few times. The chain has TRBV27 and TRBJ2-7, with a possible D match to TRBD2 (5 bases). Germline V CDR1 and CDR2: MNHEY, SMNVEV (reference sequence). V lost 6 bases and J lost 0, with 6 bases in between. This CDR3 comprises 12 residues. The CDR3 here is CASSGLSYEQYF. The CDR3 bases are TGTGCCAGCAGCGGACTCTCCTACGAGCAGTACTTC.

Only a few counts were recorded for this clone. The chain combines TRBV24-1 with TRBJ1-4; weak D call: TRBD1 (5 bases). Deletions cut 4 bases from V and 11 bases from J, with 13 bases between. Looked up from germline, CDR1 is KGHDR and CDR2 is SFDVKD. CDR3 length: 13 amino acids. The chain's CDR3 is CATSESRAGKLFF. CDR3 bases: TGTGCCACCAGTGAGTCCAGGGCTGGGAAACTGTTTTTT.

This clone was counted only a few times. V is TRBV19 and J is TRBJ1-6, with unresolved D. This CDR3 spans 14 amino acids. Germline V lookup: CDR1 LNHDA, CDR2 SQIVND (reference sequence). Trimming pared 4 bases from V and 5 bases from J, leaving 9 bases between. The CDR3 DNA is TGTGCCAGTAGTAGCCAAGGAAATAATTCACCCCTCCACTTT. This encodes CASSSQGNNSPLHF.

Here the CDR3 reads CASSLTGTSGGAGGNEQFF. The CDR3 nucleotides are TGTGCCAGCAGCTTGACCGGGACTAGCGGGGGGGCCGGAGGCAATGAGCAGTTCTTC. The rearrangement uses TRBV9 and TRBJ2-1; TRBD2 agrees at 16 bases. The germline V gene encodes CDR1 SGDLS and CDR2 YYNGEE. Trimming cost V 4 bases and J 6 bases; bases outside gene matches: 13. The CDR3 is 19 amino acids.

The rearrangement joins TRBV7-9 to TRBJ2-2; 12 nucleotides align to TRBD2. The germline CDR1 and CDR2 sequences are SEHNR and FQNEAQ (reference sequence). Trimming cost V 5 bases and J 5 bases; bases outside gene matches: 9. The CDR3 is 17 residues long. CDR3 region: CASSPGLAGPLTGELFF. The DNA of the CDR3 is TGTGCCAGCAGCCCAGGACTAGCGGGACCTTTGACCGGGGAGCTGTTTTTT.

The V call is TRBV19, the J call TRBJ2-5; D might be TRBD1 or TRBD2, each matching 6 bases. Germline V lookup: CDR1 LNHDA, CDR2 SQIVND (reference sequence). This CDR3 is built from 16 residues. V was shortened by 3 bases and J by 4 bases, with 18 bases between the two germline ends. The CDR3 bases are TGTGCCAGTAGTATCGAGTTCTCCACGGGGGCAGAGACCCAGTACTTC. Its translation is CASSIEFSTGAETQYF.

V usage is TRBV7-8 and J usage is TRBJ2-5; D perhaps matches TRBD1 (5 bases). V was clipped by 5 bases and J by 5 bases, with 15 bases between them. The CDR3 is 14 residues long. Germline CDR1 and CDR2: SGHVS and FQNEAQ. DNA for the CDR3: TGTGCCAGCAGCCCTAGACAGATTCGGGAGACCCAGTACTTC. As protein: CASSPRQIRETQYF.

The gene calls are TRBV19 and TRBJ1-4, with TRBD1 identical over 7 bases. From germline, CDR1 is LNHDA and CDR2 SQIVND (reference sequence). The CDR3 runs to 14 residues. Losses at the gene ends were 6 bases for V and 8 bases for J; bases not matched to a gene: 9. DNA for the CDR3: TGTGCCAGTAGAGTGACAGGGAGCGACGAAAAACTGTTTTTT. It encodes CASRVTGSDEKLFF. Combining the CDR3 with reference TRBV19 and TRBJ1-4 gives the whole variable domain DGGITQSPKYLFRKEGQNVTLSCEQNLNHDAMYWYRQDPGQGLRLIYYSQIVNDFQKGDIAEGYSVSREKKESFPLTVTSAQKNPTAFYLCASRVTGSDEKLFFGSGTQLSVL.

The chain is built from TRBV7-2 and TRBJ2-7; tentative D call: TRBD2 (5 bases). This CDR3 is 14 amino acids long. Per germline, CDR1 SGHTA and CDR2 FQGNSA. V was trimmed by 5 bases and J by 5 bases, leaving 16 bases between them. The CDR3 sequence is CASSLGMGNDEQYF. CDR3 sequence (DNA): TGTGCCAGCAGCCTCGGGATGGGGAACGACGAGCAGTACTTC. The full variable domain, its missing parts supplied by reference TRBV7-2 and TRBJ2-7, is GAGVSQSPSNKVTEKGKDVELRCDPISGHTALYWYRQSLGQGLEFLIYFQGNSAPDKSGLPSDRFSAERTGGSVSTLTIQRTQQEDSAVYLCASSLGMGNDEQYFGPGTRLTVT.

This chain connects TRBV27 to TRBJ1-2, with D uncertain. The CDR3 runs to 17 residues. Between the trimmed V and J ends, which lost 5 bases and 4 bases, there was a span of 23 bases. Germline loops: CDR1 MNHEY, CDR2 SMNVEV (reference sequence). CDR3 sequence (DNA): TGTGCCAGCAGTCCTTCACTGGGAGAGGTTAGAACCTATGGCTACACCTTC. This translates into CASSPSLGEVRTYGYTF.

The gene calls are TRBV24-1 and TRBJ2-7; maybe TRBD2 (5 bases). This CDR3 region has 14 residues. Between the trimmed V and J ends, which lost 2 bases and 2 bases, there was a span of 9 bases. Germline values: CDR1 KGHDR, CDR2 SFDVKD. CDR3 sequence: CATSDSGIPYEQYF. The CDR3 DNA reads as TGTGCCACCAGTGATTCGGGGATTCCCTACGAGCAGTACTTC.

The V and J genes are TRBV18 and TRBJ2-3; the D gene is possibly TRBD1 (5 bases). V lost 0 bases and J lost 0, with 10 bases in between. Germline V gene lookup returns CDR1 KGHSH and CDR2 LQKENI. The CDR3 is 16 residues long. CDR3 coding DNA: TGTGCCAGCTCACCACCACAGGCCACTAGCACAGATACGCAGTATTTT. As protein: CASSPPQATSTDTQYF.